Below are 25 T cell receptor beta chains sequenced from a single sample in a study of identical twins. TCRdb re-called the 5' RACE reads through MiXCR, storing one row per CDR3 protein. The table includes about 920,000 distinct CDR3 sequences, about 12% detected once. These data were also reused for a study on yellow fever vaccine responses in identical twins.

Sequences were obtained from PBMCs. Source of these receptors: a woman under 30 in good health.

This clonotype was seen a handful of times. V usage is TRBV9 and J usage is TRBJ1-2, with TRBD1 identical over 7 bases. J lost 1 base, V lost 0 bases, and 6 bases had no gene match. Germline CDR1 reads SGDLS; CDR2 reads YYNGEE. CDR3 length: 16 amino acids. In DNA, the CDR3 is TGTGCCAGCAGCGTAGACCCGACAGGGAGTAACTATGGCTACACCTTC. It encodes CASSVDPTGSNYGYTF.

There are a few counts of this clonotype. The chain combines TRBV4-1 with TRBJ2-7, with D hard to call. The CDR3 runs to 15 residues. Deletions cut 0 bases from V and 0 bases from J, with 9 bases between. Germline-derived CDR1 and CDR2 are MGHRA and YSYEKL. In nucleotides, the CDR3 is TGCGCCAGCAGCCAAGACGGGCGAAACTCCTACGAGCAGTACTTC. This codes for CASSQDGRNSYEQYF.

CDR3 in amino acids: CATSRDERGLRRYEQYF. The CDR3 nucleotides read TGTGCCACCAGCAGAGACGAGCGGGGCCTGAGACGCTACGAGCAGTACTTC. The chain has TRBV15 and TRBJ2-7, with 7 bases aligning to TRBD2. The junction had 11 bases not matched to a gene; V was cut back by 0 bases and J by 3 bases. This CDR3 spans 17 amino acids. In germline, CDR1 is LNHNV, CDR2 YYDKDF (reference sequence).

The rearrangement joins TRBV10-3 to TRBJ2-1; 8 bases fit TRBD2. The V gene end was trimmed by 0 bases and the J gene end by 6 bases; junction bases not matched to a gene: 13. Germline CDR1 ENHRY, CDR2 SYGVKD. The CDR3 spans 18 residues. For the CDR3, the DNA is TGTGCCATCAGTGAGTCGTCGGCCGGGGGGGATTTCGTCAATGAGCAGTTCTTC. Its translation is CAISESSAGGDFVNEQFF.

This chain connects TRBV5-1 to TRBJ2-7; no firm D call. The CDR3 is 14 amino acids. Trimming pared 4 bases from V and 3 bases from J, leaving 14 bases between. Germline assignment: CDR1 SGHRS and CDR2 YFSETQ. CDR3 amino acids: CASSKEGSRYEQYF. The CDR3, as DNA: TGCGCCAGCAGCAAGGAAGGCTCCCGCTACGAGCAGTACTTC.

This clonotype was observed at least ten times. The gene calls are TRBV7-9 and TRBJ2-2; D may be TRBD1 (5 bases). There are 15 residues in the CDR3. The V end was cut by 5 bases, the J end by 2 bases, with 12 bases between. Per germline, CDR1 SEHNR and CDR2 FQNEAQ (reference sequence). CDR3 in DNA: TGTGCCAGCAGCCAAGCGACAGCAAACACCGGGGAGCTGTTTTTT. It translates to CASSQATANTGELFF. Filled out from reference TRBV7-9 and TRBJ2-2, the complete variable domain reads DTGVSQNPRHKITKRGQNVTFRCDPISEHNRLYWYRQTLGQGPEFLTYFQNEAQLEKSRLLSDRFSAERPKGSFSTLEIQRTEQGDSAMYLCASSQATANTGELFFGEGSRLTVL.

This CDR3 reads CASSFMGQGASSPLHF. As DNA, the CDR3 is TGTGCCAGCAGCTTCATGGGACAGGGGGCTAGCTCACCCCTCCACTTT. The rearrangement links TRBV7-9 to TRBJ1-6, with 12 bases matching TRBD1. From germline, CDR1 is SEHNR and CDR2 FQNEAQ (reference sequence). The CDR3 extends over 16 amino acids. The V gene end was trimmed by 3 bases and the J gene end by 10 bases; junction bases not matched to a gene: 7.

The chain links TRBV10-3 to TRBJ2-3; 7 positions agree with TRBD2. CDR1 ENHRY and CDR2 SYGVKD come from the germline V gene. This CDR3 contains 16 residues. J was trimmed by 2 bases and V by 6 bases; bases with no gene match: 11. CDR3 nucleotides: TGTGCCATCAGCCACGGGACTAAGCGGGACACAGATACGCAGTATTTT. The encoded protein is CAISHGTKRDTDTQYF.

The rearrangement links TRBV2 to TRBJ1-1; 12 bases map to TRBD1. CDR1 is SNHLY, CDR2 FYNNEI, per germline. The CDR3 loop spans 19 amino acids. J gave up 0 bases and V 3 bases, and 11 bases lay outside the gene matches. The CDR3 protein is CASSDIRRDRGRVNTEAFF. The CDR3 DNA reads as TGTGCCAGCAGTGACATTCGCCGGGACAGGGGGCGGGTGAACACTGAAGCTTTCTTT.

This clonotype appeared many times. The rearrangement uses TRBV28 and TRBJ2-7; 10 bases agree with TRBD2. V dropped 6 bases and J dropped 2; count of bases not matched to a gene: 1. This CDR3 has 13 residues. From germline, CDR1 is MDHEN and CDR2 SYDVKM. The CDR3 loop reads CASRGTSAYEQYF. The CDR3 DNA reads TGTGCCAGCAGGGGGACTAGCGCCTACGAGCAGTACTTC.

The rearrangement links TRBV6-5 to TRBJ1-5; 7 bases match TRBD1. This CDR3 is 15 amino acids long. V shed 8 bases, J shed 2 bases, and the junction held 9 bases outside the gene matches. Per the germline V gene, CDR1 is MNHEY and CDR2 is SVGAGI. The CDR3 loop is CASGGGGFGNQPQHF. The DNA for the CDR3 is TGTGCCAGCGGTGGAGGGGGCTTTGGCAATCAGCCCCAGCATTTT.

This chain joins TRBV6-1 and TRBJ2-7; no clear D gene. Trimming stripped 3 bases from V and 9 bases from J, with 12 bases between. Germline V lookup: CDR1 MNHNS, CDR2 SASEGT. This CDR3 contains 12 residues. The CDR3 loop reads CASSDRPIVQYV. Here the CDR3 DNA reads TGTGCCAGCAGTGATAGGCCCATCGTGCAGTACGTC.

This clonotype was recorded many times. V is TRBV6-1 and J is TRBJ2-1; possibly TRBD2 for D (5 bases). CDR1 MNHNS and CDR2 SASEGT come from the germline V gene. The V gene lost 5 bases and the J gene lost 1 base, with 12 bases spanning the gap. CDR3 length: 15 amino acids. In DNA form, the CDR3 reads TGTGCCAGCAGTCTCGGGAAGTTTTCCTACAATGAGCAGTTCTTC. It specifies CASSLGKFSYNEQFF.

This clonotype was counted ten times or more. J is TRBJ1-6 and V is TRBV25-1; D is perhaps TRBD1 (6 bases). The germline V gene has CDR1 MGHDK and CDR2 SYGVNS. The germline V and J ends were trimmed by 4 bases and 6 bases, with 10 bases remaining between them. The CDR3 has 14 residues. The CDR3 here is CASSGQGSNSPLHF. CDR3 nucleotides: TGTGCCAGCAGTGGGCAGGGGTCTAATTCACCCCTCCACTTT.

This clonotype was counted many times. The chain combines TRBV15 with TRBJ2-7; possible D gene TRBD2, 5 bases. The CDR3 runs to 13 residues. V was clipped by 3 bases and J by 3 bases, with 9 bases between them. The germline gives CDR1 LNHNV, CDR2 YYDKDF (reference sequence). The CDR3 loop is CATSSLAHYEQYF. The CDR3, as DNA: TGTGCCACCAGCAGTTTAGCGCACTACGAGCAGTACTTC.

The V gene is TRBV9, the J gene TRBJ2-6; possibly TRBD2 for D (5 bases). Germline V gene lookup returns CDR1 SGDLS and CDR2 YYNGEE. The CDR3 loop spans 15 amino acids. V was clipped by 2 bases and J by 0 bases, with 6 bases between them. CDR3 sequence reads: CASSVEGSGANVLTF. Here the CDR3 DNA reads TGTGCCAGCAGCGTTGAGGGCTCTGGGGCCAACGTCCTGACTTTC.

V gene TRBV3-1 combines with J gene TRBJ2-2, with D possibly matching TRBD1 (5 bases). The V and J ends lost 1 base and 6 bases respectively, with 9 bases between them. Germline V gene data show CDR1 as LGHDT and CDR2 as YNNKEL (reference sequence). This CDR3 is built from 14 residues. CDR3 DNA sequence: TGTGCCAGCAGCCAAGTACCAGGGCCCGGGGAGCTGTTTTTT. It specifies CASSQVPGPGELFF.

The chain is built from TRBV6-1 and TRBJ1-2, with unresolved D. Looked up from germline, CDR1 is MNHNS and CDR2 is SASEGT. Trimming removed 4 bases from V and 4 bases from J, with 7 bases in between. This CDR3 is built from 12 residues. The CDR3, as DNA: TGTGCCAGCAGTGTTGAGAGCTATGGCTACACCTTC. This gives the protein CASSVESYGYTF.

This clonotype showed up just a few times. The CDR3 is CSGGTGGPGPSWDTQYF. The CDR3 bases are TGCAGTGGTGGGACAGGGGGCCCGGGACCCTCTTGGGATACGCAGTATTTT. This chain connects TRBV20-1 to TRBJ2-3; 12 bases align to TRBD1. Trimming at V came to 7 bases and at J to 6 bases, leaving 17 bases not matched to a gene. This CDR3 is built from 17 residues. In germline, CDR1 is DFQATT, CDR2 SNEGSKA (reference sequence).

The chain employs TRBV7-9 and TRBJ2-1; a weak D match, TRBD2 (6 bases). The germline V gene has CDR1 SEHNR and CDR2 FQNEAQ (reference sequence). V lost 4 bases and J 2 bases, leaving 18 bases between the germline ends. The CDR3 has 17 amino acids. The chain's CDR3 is CASSSSMKAGPYNEQFF. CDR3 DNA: TGTGCCAGCAGCTCCTCGATGAAGGCGGGGCCCTACAATGAGCAGTTCTTC.

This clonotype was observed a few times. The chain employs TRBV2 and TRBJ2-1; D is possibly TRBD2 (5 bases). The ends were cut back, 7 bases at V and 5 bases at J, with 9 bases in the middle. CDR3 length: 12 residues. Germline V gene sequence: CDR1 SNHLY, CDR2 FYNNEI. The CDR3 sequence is CASIGGHNEQFF. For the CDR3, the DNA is TGTGCCAGCATAGGAGGACACAATGAGCAGTTCTTC.

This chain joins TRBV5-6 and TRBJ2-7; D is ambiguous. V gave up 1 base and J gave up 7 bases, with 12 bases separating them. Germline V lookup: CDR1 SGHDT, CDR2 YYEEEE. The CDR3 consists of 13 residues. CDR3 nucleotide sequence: TGTGCCAGCAGCTTGCTGGGATCGGAGGAGCAGTACGTC. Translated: CASSLLGSEEQYV.

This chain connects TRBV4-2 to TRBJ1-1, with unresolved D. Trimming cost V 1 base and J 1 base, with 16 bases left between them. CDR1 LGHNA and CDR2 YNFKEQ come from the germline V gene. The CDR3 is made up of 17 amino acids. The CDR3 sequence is CASSQGRSAASNTEAFF. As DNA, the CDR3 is TGTGCCAGCAGCCAAGGGCGCTCGGCAGCTTCGAACACTGAAGCTTTCTTT.

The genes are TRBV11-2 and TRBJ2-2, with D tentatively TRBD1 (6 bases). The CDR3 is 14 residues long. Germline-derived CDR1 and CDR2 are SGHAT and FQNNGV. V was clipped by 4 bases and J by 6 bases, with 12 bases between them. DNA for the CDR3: TGTGCCAGCAGCTACAGGGTTATCGCCGGGGAGCTGTTTTTT. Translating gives CASSYRVIAGELFF.

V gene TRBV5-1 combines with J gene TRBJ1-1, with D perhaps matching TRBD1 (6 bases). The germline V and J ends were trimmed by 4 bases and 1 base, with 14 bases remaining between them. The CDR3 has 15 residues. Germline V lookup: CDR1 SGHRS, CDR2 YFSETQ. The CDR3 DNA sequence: TGCGCCAGCAGCATCCCCGCACAGGGGAACACTGAAGCTTTCTTT. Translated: CASSIPAQGNTEAFF.